A single sample gave rise to the 28 T cell receptor beta chains below, sequenced in a study of naive and memory T cell subsets. Study-wide results and caveats: A few larger clonotypes appeared in naive repertoires, especially CD8, possibly memory cells re-expressing CD45RA.

Their target antigens are unknown. An equimolar mix of two oligonucleotides served as the beta constant-region primer for TRBC1 and TRBC2. Nested alpha and beta constant-region primers with the SP2 primer drove four PCR rounds on ligated cDNA. Using its own MiXCR run on the UMI-ligation and nested PCR reads, TCRdb lists one record per CDR3 protein. The data show 150,000 or so distinct CDR3 sequences, over 20% seen once. The material sequenced was naive CD4+ T cells from blood. The receptors stem from a human donor in good health.

V and J are TRBV5-1 and TRBJ2-1, with 14 bases fitting TRBD2. After removal of 4 bases from V and 3 bases from J, the junction contained 6 bases not matched to a gene. The CDR3 loop spans 17 amino acids. In germline, CDR1 is SGHRS, CDR2 YFSETQ. This CDR3 is CASSLRLAGGIYNEQFF. The CDR3 bases are TGCGCCAGCAGCCTTCGACTAGCGGGAGGGATCTACAATGAGCAGTTCTTC.

This clonotype has just a few counts. The chain joins TRBV5-1 to TRBJ2-2; D gene uncertain. CDR3 length: 14 residues. V gave up 1 base and J gave up 7 bases, with 11 bases separating them. CDR1 and CDR2 (germline): SGHRS, YFSETQ. In DNA, the CDR3 is TGCGCCAGCAGCTTGAAAGGACCCCACGGGGAGCTGTTTTTT. This codes for CASSLKGPHGELFF.

For the CDR3, the DNA is TGTGCCAGCAGTTTCAACAGCTATGGCTACACCTTC. This translates into CASSFNSYGYTF. The chain recombines TRBV12-3 or TRBV12-4 with TRBJ1-2; D uncertain. The CDR3 length is 12 residues. V dropped 3 bases and J dropped 4 bases, with 6 bases sitting between them.

J is TRBJ2-1 and V is TRBV7-9, with unresolved D. V was trimmed by 4 bases and J by 3 bases, leaving 16 bases between them. CDR1 SEHNR and CDR2 FQNEAQ come from the germline V gene (reference sequence). This CDR3 spans 16 amino acids. CDR3 amino acids: CASSSGRVTYYNEQFF. CDR3 nucleotides: TGTGCCAGCAGCTCGGGCCGGGTTACCTACTACAATGAGCAGTTCTTC.

This clonotype was seen a handful of times. The V and J genes are TRBV25-1 and TRBJ2-7; no clear D gene. This CDR3 has 15 amino acids. Trimming pared 1 base from V and 0 bases from J, leaving 10 bases between. CDR1 and CDR2 from the germline V gene are MGHDK and SYGVNS. DNA of the CDR3: TGTGCCAGCAGTGAATCAGCTGTAAGCTCCTACGAGCAGTACTTC. Residues: CASSESAVSSYEQYF.

The rearrangement links TRBV5-1 to TRBJ2-7; TRBD2 matches 12 bases. The CDR3 has 18 residues. Germline values: CDR1 SGHRS, CDR2 YFSETQ. J was trimmed by 4 bases and V by 0 bases; bases with no gene match: 11. CDR3 coding DNA: TGCGCCAGCAGCTTGGGGGCAAAACTAGCGGGAGGTGGGTACGAGCAGTACTTC. Protein sequence: CASSLGAKLAGGGYEQYF. The variable domain in full, with the rest retrieved from reference TRBV5-1 and TRBJ2-7, is KAGVTQTPRYLIKTRGQQVTLSCSPISGHRSVSWYQQTPGQGLQFLFEYFSETQRNKGNFPGRFSGRQFSNSRSEMNVSTLELGDSALYLCASSLGAKLAGGGYEQYFGPGTRLTVT.

This clonotype was counted between two and nine times. This rearrangement joins TRBV20-1 to TRBJ1-5; D ambiguous. CDR1 DFQATT and CDR2 SNEGSKA come from the germline V gene (reference sequence). This CDR3 has 19 amino acids. Trimming stripped 4 bases from V and 0 bases from J, with 25 bases between. This CDR3 is CSANQGGQFESYSNQPQHF. In DNA form, the CDR3 reads TGCAGTGCTAACCAAGGAGGGCAGTTTGAATCTTATAGCAATCAGCCCCAGCATTTT.

This clonotype has more than one count but fewer than ten. The CDR3 sequence is CASSYLTAVNEQFF. CDR3 sequence (DNA): TGTGCCAGCAGTTACCTTACCGCCGTCAATGAGCAGTTCTTC. The chain couples TRBV6-5 to TRBJ2-1; D is unclear. The V end lost 2 bases, the J end lost 6 bases, and 11 bases lay between the germline ends. The CDR3 extends over 14 amino acids. The germline gives CDR1 MNHEY, CDR2 SVGAGI.

The sample holds a few counts of this clonotype. The chain is built from TRBV20-1 and TRBJ2-1; 9 nucleotides agree with TRBD2. Germline loops: CDR1 DFQATT, CDR2 SNEGSKA (reference sequence). Trimming took 4 bases from V and 7 from J; bases not matched to a gene: 11. The CDR3 runs 15 residues. Here the CDR3 DNA reads TGCAGTGCTATTCTAGCGGGAAGAGCGGGTAATGAGCAGTTCTTC. Residues: CSAILAGRAGNEQFF.

This clonotype was observed a few times. One junction end disagrees with the germline gene, perhaps due to a read error. The chain links TRBV7-7 to TRBJ1-1, with D unclear. Germline CDR1 and CDR2: SSHAT and FNYEAQ (reference sequence). The CDR3 covers 13 residues. DNA of the CDR3: TGTGCTAGCAGCTTAGATCTGAACACTGAAGCTTTCTTT. As protein: CASSLDLNTEAFF.

The chain carries TRBV6-1 and TRBJ2-1, with D possibly matching TRBD1 (6 bases). The V and J ends lost 6 bases and 5 bases respectively, with 20 bases between them. Germline V gene data show CDR1 as MNHNS and CDR2 as SASEGT. The CDR3 is 16 amino acids. In nucleotides, the CDR3 is TGTGCCAGCAGCCTTACACAGGGCTCTCCCCACAATGAGCAGTTCTTC. Translation gives CASSLTQGSPHNEQFF.

V gene TRBV27 combines with J gene TRBJ2-7, with TRBD2 matching over 11 bases. CDR3 length: 14 residues. With V trimmed by 8 bases and J by 6 bases, 9 bases remained unmatched. Germline CDR1 reads MNHEY; CDR2 reads SMNVEV (reference sequence). The CDR3 spells CASFTGTSGSEQYF. The CDR3 DNA reads TGTGCCAGCTTCACCGGGACTAGCGGTTCCGAGCAGTACTTC.

The chain couples TRBV3-1 to TRBJ1-1; the D is unclear. Looked up from germline, CDR1 is LGHDT and CDR2 is YNNKEL (reference sequence). The CDR3 has 11 amino acids. V shed 6 bases and J shed 5 bases, with 7 bases lying between them. The CDR3 nucleotides are TGTGCCAGCAGTAAGTTGACTGAAGCTTTCTTT. This gives the protein CASSKLTEAFF.

This clonotype has a handful of counts. The J gene is TRBJ2-1, the V gene TRBV11-2; D not certain. This CDR3 spans 15 amino acids. V gave up 5 bases and J gave up 5 bases, with 16 bases separating them. From germline, CDR1 is SGHAT and CDR2 FQNNGV. The CDR3 region is CASSHGLSPDNEQFF. Here the CDR3 DNA reads TGTGCCAGCAGCCACGGGTTATCGCCCGACAATGAGCAGTTCTTC.

This chain joins TRBV13 and TRBJ2-1, with 9 bases identical to TRBD1. The CDR3 covers 14 residues. The germline CDR1 and CDR2 sequences are PRHDT and FYEKMQ (reference sequence). V shed 3 bases and J 6 bases; nucleotides not matched to a gene: 3. Here the CDR3 reads CASSFGTGRNEQFF. In DNA form, the CDR3 reads TGTGCCAGCAGCTTTGGGACAGGGCGCAATGAGCAGTTCTTC. The full variable domain, in which reference TRBV13 and TRBJ2-1 provide the parts outside the CDR3, is AAGVIQSPRHLIKEKRETATLKCYPIPRHDTVYWYQQGPGQDPQFLISFYEKMQSDKGSIPDRFSAQQFSDYHSELNMSSLELGDSALYFCASSFGTGRNEQFFGPGTRLTVL.

The chain uses TRBV4-1 and TRBJ2-4; D uncertain. With 0 bases removed from V and 7 bases from J, the gap between germline ends came to 13 bases. CDR3 length: 15 amino acids. Germline-derived CDR1 and CDR2 are MGHRA and YSYEKL. The CDR3 sequence is CASSQESTARNIQYF. The CDR3 nucleotides read TGCGCCAGCAGCCAAGAATCAACCGCCAGGAACATTCAGTACTTC.

The chain combines TRBV24-1 with TRBJ2-5, with TRBD2 matching 7 bases. The CDR3 runs to 13 residues. Per the germline V gene, CDR1 is KGHDR and CDR2 is SFDVKD. Trimming removed 6 bases from V and 7 bases from J; junction bases left unmatched: 7. The CDR3 DNA sequence: TGTGCCACCAGTCGGGCGGGAGAGCTGACCCAGTACTTC. Translation gives CATSRAGELTQYF.

A few counts support this clonotype. V and J are TRBV9 and TRBJ2-1; no clear D gene. V was trimmed by 0 bases and J by 9 bases, leaving 7 bases between them. The CDR3 has 12 amino acids. Germline CDR1 and CDR2: SGDLS and YYNGEE. CDR3 protein: CASSVGGFEQFF. Here the CDR3 DNA reads TGTGCCAGCAGCGTAGGGGGATTTGAGCAGTTCTTC.

This sequence joins TRBV7-9 and TRBJ2-5; 8 bases agree with TRBD2. CDR3 length: 13 amino acids. Germline CDR1 reads SEHNR; CDR2 reads FQNEAQ (reference sequence). The V gene end was trimmed by 0 bases and the J gene end by 12 bases; junction bases not matched to a gene: 6. The CDR3 sequence: CASSLASPGLEYF. The DNA for the CDR3 is TGTGCCAGCAGCTTAGCCAGTCCGGGACTAGAGTACTTC.

The J gene is TRBJ2-1, the V gene TRBV24-1; 11 bases are shared with TRBD1. This CDR3 spans 16 amino acids. Germline assignment: CDR1 KGHDR and CDR2 SFDVKD. The junction had 5 bases not matched to a gene; V was cut back by 3 bases and J by 5 bases. CDR3 DNA sequence: TGTGCCACCAGTGATCCCGGGACAGGGGGGGACAATGAGCAGTTCTTC. Translating it yields CATSDPGTGGDNEQFF.

The chain carries TRBV6-6 and TRBJ1-1; D not certain. CDR3 size: 9 residues. CDR1 is MNHNY, CDR2 SVGAGI, per germline (reference sequence). V lost 10 bases and J 13 bases, leaving 13 bases between the germline ends. The CDR3, as DNA: TGTGCCACCTCCCTCATGGGTTTCTTT. Residues: CATSLMGFF.

The V and J genes are TRBV10-3 and TRBJ1-2, with no clear D. Germline V gives CDR1 ENHRY, CDR2 SYGVKD. CDR3 length equals 12 residues. Trimming shortened V by 3 bases and J by 4 bases, and 6 bases separated the two germline ends. Here the CDR3 reads CAISDSLYGYTF. CDR3 in DNA: TGTGCCATCAGTGACAGTCTCTATGGCTACACCTTC.

The rearrangement joins TRBV7-2 to TRBJ1-6; no clear D. The germline CDR1 and CDR2 sequences are SGHTA and FQGNSA. Between the trimmed V and J ends, which lost 7 bases and 7 bases, there was a span of 11 bases. The CDR3 length is 13 residues. CDR3 amino acids: CASIINTNSPLHF. The CDR3 nucleotides are TGTGCCAGCATCATAAATACAAATTCACCCCTCCACTTT. Together with reference TRBV7-2 and TRBJ1-6, the CDR3 gives the full variable domain: GAGVSQSPSNKVTEKGKDVELRCDPISGHTALYWYRQSLGQGLEFLIYFQGNSAPDKSGLPSDRFSAERTGGSVSTLTIQRTQQEDSAVYLCASIINTNSPLHFGNGTRLTVT.

This clonotype was seen repeatedly, ten times or more. The chain couples TRBV2 to TRBJ2-2; the match to TRBD2 covers 7 bases. This CDR3 has 14 amino acids. Trimming removed 6 bases from V and 3 bases from J; junction bases left unmatched: 4. Looked up from germline, CDR1 is SNHLY and CDR2 is FYNNEI. The CDR3 DNA is TGTGCCAGCAGGCGGGAGATCGACACCGGGGAGCTGTTTTTT. This codes for CASRREIDTGELFF.

In this sample, this clonotype turned up a few times. The rearrangement joins TRBV6-5 to TRBJ1-1; TRBD1 matches at 11 bases. The CDR3 totals 16 residues. Germline V gives CDR1 MNHEY, CDR2 SVGAGI. V lost 6 bases and J lost 3; bases outside the gene matches: 9. The chain's CDR3 is CASSRRDRGKDTEAFF. CDR3 sequence (DNA): TGTGCCAGCAGCCGAAGGGACAGGGGGAAGGACACTGAAGCTTTCTTT.

This clonotype came up a few times. The chain links TRBV20-1 to TRBJ1-5; tentative D call: TRBD1 (5 bases). V dropped 6 bases and J dropped 7 bases, with 16 bases sitting between them. The CDR3 spans 13 residues. Germline V gives CDR1 DFQATT, CDR2 SNEGSKA (reference sequence). The CDR3 region has the DNA TGCAGTGCCGCCGGGGGGTGGAACCAGCCCCAGCATTTT. It codes for CSAAGGWNQPQHF.

The rearrangement joins TRBV12-3 or TRBV12-4 to TRBJ2-6; 8 bases match TRBD2. The CDR3 extends over 19 amino acids. With V trimmed by 0 bases and J by 0 bases, 7 bases remained unmatched. The chain's CDR3 is CASSLARGGGISGANVLTF. The CDR3 DNA sequence: TGTGCCAGCAGTTTAGCCCGGGGGGGCGGTATCTCTGGGGCCAACGTCCTGACTTTC.

This clonotype was counted many times. V is TRBV6-1 and J is TRBJ1-3, with D possibly TRBD1 on 5 matching bases. CDR1 and CDR2 from the germline V gene are MNHNS and SASEGT. With 7 bases removed from V and 2 bases from J, the gap between germline ends came to 9 bases. There are 13 residues in the CDR3. The CDR3 is CASNKGAGNTIYF. The CDR3 DNA follows: TGTGCCAGCAATAAAGGGGCTGGAAACACCATATATTTT.